The T cell receptor (beta chain) under discussion was sequenced for a study of T cell responses to AZD1222 COVID-19 vaccine (dated by TCRdb to about 2021). In the study overall: AZD1222 recipients whose second dose came at about 4 weeks and those whose second dose came at about 12 weeks were combined into one group, since spike-specific TCR depth and breadth did not differ between the two schedules. A total of 233 trial participants underwent TCR sequencing, of whom 207 received two doses of AZD1222 and about 25 received two doses of the MenACWY control vaccine. Trial participants were enrolled by age into 18-55, 56-69 and 70-plus year subgroups, with 148, 28 and 57 TCR-sequenced participants respectively. Beyond this particular receptor, the publication reports: Reportedly, close to half of the unique spike-specific TCRs recognized epitopes lying outside the regions that are mutated in the B.1.351 and B.1.1.7 variants. Because no samples from the day 14 peak response were available, repertoires could be characterized only after the peak T cell response. After two AZD1222 doses, both the breadth and the depth of spike-specific TCRs were significantly higher than at day 0 and than in MenACWY recipients. Participants were mostly white British and included more females than males, and it was suggested by the authors that clonal diversity may have been underestimated. The vaccine-associated CD4 TCRs covered the entire spike protein, and the dominant responses fell in regions 160-218 and 743-854. Conclusions about previously exposed vaccinees are limited because only six or seven AZD1222 recipients were SARS-CoV-2 seropositive at baseline. The 56-69-year group was small, and its depth increase did not reach significance, likely because of low power.

In light of the paper, this sample's time point label describes: baseline before first vaccination. The vaccinee samples were drawn from two UK trials, COV001 and COV002, one of which was a single-blind randomized controlled phase 2/3 trial testing AZD1222 (ChAdOx1 nCoV-19) in healthy adults. For TCRbeta chain sequencing, PBMC samples from trial participants were taken at day 0 and at day 28 after the second dose. The CDR3 regions of human TCRbeta chains were subjected to immunosequencing. Turning to the authors' computational methods: Repertoire TCRs were matched against a reference library of SARS-CoV-2-specific TCRs generated with the MIRA antigen-specificity platform. Breadth meant the fraction of unique TCRs that were SARS-CoV-2-associated, whereas depth meant the fraction of total T cells that were SARS-CoV-2-associated. Using the MIRA data, every spike-specific TCR was mapped to the spike region that the TCR reacted to and assigned to either a CD4 or a CD8 class. Log10-transformed breadth and depth values were compared by one-way ANOVA with Sidak's multiple comparisons tests. Drawn from immuneACCESS, this table holds only the in-frame rearrangements with V and J called that TCRdb kept. Clones are partly lost; checked studies trace under half to an unresolved V gene and leave the rest unexplained. The DNA was the basis for D and trimming; V, J and clone size are from that table. The sample contains 95,000 to 150,000 clones, 85% to 90% of them found a single time. 25% to 30% of the sample belongs to the ten largest clones.

Points on this clone: Its antigen is not yet known. One base away there is no much larger clone; base qualities are not given.

From the cysteine up to the phenylalanine, the CDR3 has a length of 12 residues. CDR3 DNA is the only sequence kept; it has 36 bases, read in frame from the first base. This sequence originates from an adult in good health. Rearrangement joined TRBV12-3 or TRBV12-4 to TRBJ1-4; TRBD1 is a weak D gene call, 6 bases matching. The DNA end favors TRBJ2-2, so the J call may be wrong. The sequencing here drew on peripheral blood, taken on day 0 of AZD1222 vaccination. The CDR3 corresponds to CASNLQGSELFF. The bases are TGTGCCAGCAACCTCCAGGGGTCGGAGCTGTTTTTT.